Listed here are 25 T cell receptor beta chains from one sample, sequenced in a study of blood T cell repertoires in COVID-19. TCRdb's copy holds only in-frame clones and misses some; the assay was immunoSEQ multiplex PCR. This sample has fewer than 250,000 clones; approximately 86% occur once, and the top ten carry 5% to 8%. What was sequenced was peripheral blood. These receptors originate from a woman aged 60-70 years with active or convalescent COVID-19.

The chain couples TRBV7-9 to TRBJ1-1, with D maybe TRBD1 (5 bases). The V end lost 8 bases, the J end lost 7 bases, and 11 bases lay between the germline ends. Germline CDR1 reads SEHNR; CDR2 reads FQNEAQ (reference sequence). CDR3 length: 11 residues. DNA of the CDR3: TGTGCCAGCCGAACAGGTTTTGAAGCTTTCTTT. Translated: CASRTGFEAFF.

The chain joins TRBV7-8 to TRBJ2-3; 12 bases are shared with TRBD2. The CDR3 is made up of 18 amino acids. Germline trimming cut 5 bases from V and 5 bases from J; bases unmatched to any gene: 14. Per the germline V gene, CDR1 is SGHVS and CDR2 is FQNEAQ. The CDR3 region has the DNA TGTGCCAGCAGCCCACAGGACCCTAGCGGGAGGGCTGGAGATACGCAGTATTTT. As protein: CASSPQDPSGRAGDTQYF.

This chain links TRBV10-1 with TRBJ2-2; 9 positions match TRBD2. The V gene's germline CDR1 is WNHNN and CDR2 SYGVQD (reference sequence). V gave up 2 bases and J gave up 4 bases; unmatched junction bases: 2. CDR3 length equals 15 residues. The CDR3 coding sequence is TGCGCCAGCAGTGAGAGCGGGGGGATCACCGGGGAGCTGTTTTTT. As protein: CASSESGGITGELFF.

The chain couples TRBV9 to TRBJ2-1; D perhaps matches TRBD1 (5 bases). Germline V gene data show CDR1 as SGDLS and CDR2 as YYNGEE. V was cut by 4 bases and J by 3 bases, with 14 bases left in between. This CDR3 spans 15 amino acids. The CDR3 is CASSPGSLVYNEQFF. The DNA for the CDR3 is TGTGCCAGCAGCCCAGGGTCTCTAGTCTACAATGAGCAGTTCTTC.

The chain employs TRBV24-1 and TRBJ1-1; D remains ambiguous. Per germline, CDR1 KGHDR and CDR2 SFDVKD. CDR3 length: 12 amino acids. With 2 bases removed from V and 8 bases from J, the gap between germline ends came to 8 bases. CDR3 region: CATSDYSEEAFF. The DNA for the CDR3 is TGTGCCACCAGTGATTACTCCGAAGAAGCTTTCTTT.

J is TRBJ2-3 and V is TRBV21-1; TRBD1 is taken as the D call from the table, unchecked against the DNA. TRBV21-1 has pseudogene status. The CDR3 extends over 15 amino acids. The CDR3 DNA reads as TGTGCCAGATTAGACAGGGGGCCTTGCACAGATACGCAGTATTTT. This gives the protein CARLDRGPCTDTQYF.

This chain joins TRBV7-2 and TRBJ1-5; 11 nucleotides agree with TRBD1. Germline loops: CDR1 SGHTA, CDR2 FQGNSA. Trimming at V came to 4 bases and at J to 6 bases, leaving 2 bases not matched to a gene. There are 14 residues in the CDR3. The CDR3 region is CASSYGTGGQPQHF. The CDR3 region has the DNA TGTGCCAGCAGCTATGGGACAGGGGGTCAGCCCCAGCATTTT. Full variable domain (remainder filled in from reference TRBV7-2 and TRBJ1-5): GAGVSQSPSNKVTEKGKDVELRCDPISGHTALYWYRQSLGQGLEFLIYFQGNSAPDKSGLPSDRFSAERTGGSVSTLTIQRTQQEDSAVYLCASSYGTGGQPQHFGDGTRLSIL.

The table lists this clone with a count of one. The V call is TRBV11-2, the J call TRBJ2-5; D is possibly TRBD1 (6 bases). This CDR3 region has 15 residues. Germline V gene data show CDR1 as SGHAT and CDR2 as FQNNGV. V was pared by 4 bases and J by 1 base, with 13 bases between. The CDR3 DNA reads as TGTGCCAGCAGCTGGGGGTCGGACAGCCAAGAGACCCAGTACTTC. Amino acid sequence: CASSWGSDSQETQYF.

This sequence joins TRBV5-6 and TRBJ1-3, with 8 bases aligning to TRBD1. Germline assignment: CDR1 SGHDT and CDR2 YYEEEE. With 4 bases clipped from V and 0 bases from J, the junction kept 3 bases outside the gene matches. This CDR3 contains 15 residues. The CDR3 spells CASSRDRGSGNTIYF. The CDR3 DNA reads as TGTGCCAGCAGCCGTGACAGGGGCTCTGGAAACACCATATATTTT.

CDR3 amino acids: CASSVEAGGSGNTIYF. In DNA form, the CDR3 reads TGTGCCAGCAGCGTAGAGGCAGGGGGATCAGGAAACACCATATATTTT. The rearrangement joins TRBV9 to TRBJ1-3, with 7 bases lining up with TRBD1. The germline gives CDR1 SGDLS, CDR2 YYNGEE. Trimming took 0 bases from V and 4 from J; bases not matched to a gene: 7. This CDR3 spans 16 amino acids.

The V gene is TRBV29-1, the J gene TRBJ2-1, with D possibly TRBD1 on 5 matching bases. This CDR3 spans 11 amino acids. V shed 5 bases and J shed 12 bases, with 14 bases lying between them. Germline CDR1 SQVTM, CDR2 ANQGSEA. In nucleotides, the CDR3 is TGCAGCGTTCCGGAAGGGGTTGGGCAGTTCTTC. Translating it yields CSVPEGVGQFF.

As DNA, the CDR3 is TGTGCCATCAATACAGGGGGCCGGGAAACTGAAGCTTTCTTT. Its protein product is CAINTGGRETEAFF. V usage is TRBV10-3 and J usage is TRBJ1-1; TRBD1 matches at 9 bases. J was trimmed by 5 bases and V by 7 bases; bases with no gene match: 8. This CDR3 spans 14 amino acids. The germline V gene has CDR1 ENHRY and CDR2 SYGVKD.

The rearrangement joins TRBV5-4 to TRBJ2-1; possibly TRBD1 for D (6 bases). The CDR3 has 14 amino acids. CDR1 SGHNT and CDR2 YYREEE come from the germline V gene (reference sequence). V was trimmed by 4 bases and J by 6 bases, leaving 14 bases between them. CDR3 protein: CASSPRAGVNEQFF. The CDR3 nucleotides read TGTGCCAGCAGCCCACGGGCAGGGGTCAATGAGCAGTTCTTC.

CDR3 sequence (DNA): TGTGCCAGCCGAAGCCCCATAGCGGGAGGTCCTAAAGAGACCCAGTACTTC. Its protein is CASRSPIAGGPKETQYF. The gene calls are TRBV3-1 (or the pseudogene TRBV3-2) and TRBJ2-5; TRBD2 matches at 10 bases. CDR3 size: 17 residues. In germline, CDR1 is LGHDT, CDR2 YNNKEL (reference sequence). J was trimmed by 3 bases and V by 8 bases; bases with no gene match: 15.

The chain combines TRBV5-1 with TRBJ1-1; 8 bases agree with TRBD1. J lost 1 base, V lost 4 bases, and 3 bases had no gene match. The CDR3 spans 14 residues. Germline CDR1 and CDR2: SGHRS and YFSETQ. The CDR3 nucleotides are TGCGCCAGCAGCCCCCAGGGGGCGAACACTGAAGCTTTCTTT. This translates into CASSPQGANTEAFF.

V is TRBV7-2 and J is TRBJ2-5, with D tentatively TRBD1 (6 bases). Germline CDR1 and CDR2: SGHTA and FQGNSA. Deletions cut 3 bases from V and 5 bases from J, with 16 bases between. The CDR3 consists of 15 residues. The CDR3 bases are TGTGCCAGCAGCTTCTCCGGGACATTGATGGAGACCCAGTACTTC. Its protein is CASSFSGTLMETQYF. Looking up the rest from reference TRBV7-2 and TRBJ2-5 gives the full variable domain: GAGVSQSPSNKVTEKGKDVELRCDPISGHTALYWYRQSLGQGLEFLIYFQGNSAPDKSGLPSDRFSAERTGGSVSTLTIQRTQQEDSAVYLCASSFSGTLMETQYFGPGTRLLVL.

The genes are TRBV7-2 and TRBJ1-1, with D unresolved. The CDR3 covers 14 residues. The V and J ends lost 4 bases and 6 bases respectively, with 15 bases between them. CDR1 is SGHTA and CDR2 is FQGNSA in the germline V gene. The CDR3 is CASSSLLYPAEAFF. The CDR3 bases are TGTGCCAGCAGCTCCCTGCTCTACCCTGCTGAAGCTTTCTTT.

The V call is TRBV7-9, the J call TRBJ2-7; maybe TRBD2 (5 bases). Trimming pared 5 bases from V and 4 bases from J, leaving 9 bases between. This CDR3 has 12 amino acids. The V gene's germline CDR1 is SEHNR and CDR2 FQNEAQ (reference sequence). The CDR3 protein is CASSPGGYEQYV. The CDR3 DNA sequence: TGTGCCAGCAGCCCTGGCGGGTACGAGCAGTACGTC.

V and J are TRBV2 and TRBJ2-1; D perhaps matches TRBD1 (6 bases). CDR3 length: 13 residues. In germline, CDR1 is SNHLY, CDR2 FYNNEI. V lost 6 bases to trimming and J lost 0 bases, with 6 bases between them. The CDR3 DNA reads as TGTGCCAGCAGGGACAGCTCCTACAATGAGCAGTTCTTC. This codes for CASRDSSYNEQFF.

The V call is TRBV11-2, the J call TRBJ2-5, with D perhaps matching TRBD1 (5 bases). Trimming took off 1 base at V and 4 bases at J, with 10 bases between the two ends. Germline CDR1 reads SGHAT; CDR2 reads FQNNGV. This CDR3 contains 14 residues. CDR3 nucleotide sequence: TGTGCCAGCAGCTTAGCCCCAGGGCGAGAGACCCAGTACTTC. This encodes CASSLAPGRETQYF.

The gene calls are TRBV3-1 (or the pseudogene TRBV3-2) and TRBJ1-5; D is unclear. The CDR3 runs 13 residues. V was clipped by 1 base and J by 9 bases, with 10 bases between them. Germline lookup yields CDR1 LGHDT and CDR2 YNNKEL (reference sequence). CDR3 coding DNA: TGTGCCAGCAGCCAAGTCGGCGCGGGGCCCCAGCATTTT. Translating gives CASSQVGAGPQHF.

V is TRBV4-1 and J is TRBJ1-4, with 9 bases identical to TRBD1. This CDR3 is built from 15 residues. The germline V gene has CDR1 MGHRA and CDR2 YSYEKL. V lost 3 bases to trimming and J lost 3 bases; unmatched junction nucleotides: 2. Here the CDR3 reads CASSHRQGANEKLFF. DNA of the CDR3: TGCGCCAGCAGCCATCGACAGGGGGCTAATGAAAAACTGTTTTTT.

The chain is built from TRBV12-3 or TRBV12-4 and TRBJ1-4; D uncertain. CDR3 length: 12 amino acids. The V gene lost 2 bases and the J gene lost 7 bases, with 5 bases spanning the gap. The CDR3 loop is CASSLSGEKLFF. The CDR3 DNA follows: TGTGCCAGCAGTTTAAGCGGTGAAAAACTGTTTTTT.

This chain links TRBV27 with TRBJ2-5; 10 nucleotides align to TRBD2. The CDR3 totals 16 residues. V trimming: 1 base; J trimming: 5 bases; junction bases outside the gene matches: 7. From germline, CDR1 is MNHEY and CDR2 SMNVEV (reference sequence). The chain's CDR3 is CASSLFPSGGSETQYF. The CDR3 DNA is TGTGCCAGCAGTTTATTCCCTAGCGGGGGCTCTGAGACCCAGTACTTC.

The rearrangement joins TRBV13 to TRBJ2-7; 7 bases line up with TRBD1. CDR1 and CDR2 (germline): PRHDT, FYEKMQ (reference sequence). J gave up 0 bases and V 5 bases, and 4 bases lay outside the gene matches. The CDR3 has 14 residues. The CDR3 coding sequence is TGTGCCAGCAGCAAGGGACAGTACTCCTACGAGCAGTACTTC. The encoded protein is CASSKGQYSYEQYF. The whole variable domain, filled in from reference TRBV13 and TRBJ2-7, reads AAGVIQSPRHLIKEKRETATLKCYPIPRHDTVYWYQQGPGQDPQFLISFYEKMQSDKGSIPDRFSAQQFSDYHSELNMSSLELGDSALYFCASSKGQYSYEQYFGPGTRLTVT.